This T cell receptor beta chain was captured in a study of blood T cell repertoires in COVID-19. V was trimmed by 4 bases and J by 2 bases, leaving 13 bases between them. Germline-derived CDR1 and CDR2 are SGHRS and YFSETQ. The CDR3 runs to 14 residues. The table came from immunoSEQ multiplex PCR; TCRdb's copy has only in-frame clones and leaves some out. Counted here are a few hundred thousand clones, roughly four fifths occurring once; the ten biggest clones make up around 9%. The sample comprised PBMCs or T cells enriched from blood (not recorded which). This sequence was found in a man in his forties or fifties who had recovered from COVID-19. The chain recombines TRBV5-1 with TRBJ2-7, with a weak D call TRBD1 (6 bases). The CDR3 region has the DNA TGCGCCAGCAGCGCAGACAGGTCCACCTACGAGCAGTACTTC. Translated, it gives CASSADRSTYEQYF.